This T cell receptor beta chain was sequenced for a study of CD8 T cells in Susac syndrome. This clonotype was observed a handful of times. Reverse transcription of roughly 0.5 to 1 ug RNA used random hexamers. TCRdb reprocessed the immunoSEQ multiplex PCR reads via MiXCR and lists one record per CDR3 protein. The sample contains approximately 110,000 distinct CDR3 sequences, roughly 95% of which appear only once. FACS enriched CD8+ TEMRA cells, while bulk CD8+ and CD4+ were negatively isolated. The CDR3 length is 11 residues. V was clipped by 5 bases and J by 2 bases, with 2 bases between them. The material sequenced was CD4+ T cells from PBMCs. The chain links TRBV12-3 or TRBV12-4 to TRBJ2-3; no definite D call. The sequence derives from a human donor in good health. The CDR3 loop is CASSPTDTQYF. In DNA form, the CDR3 reads TGTGCCAGCAGTCCCACAGATACGCAGTATTTT.